A few counts support the clone carrying this T cell receptor beta chain. The antigen is not known. The data belong to a study of T cell repertoires in cytomegalovirus infection. Study context: The public TCR beta signatures pointed to both CMV infection and matching HLA type. Points from the study as a whole: Pooled public TCR beta family frequency picked out CMV carriers with the relevant HLA. Clonotype analysis showed dominance of the ex vivo response by HLA-C-restricted CMV-specific TCR beta clonotypes.

TCRdb independently ran MiXCR on the reads; one entry per CDR3 protein. The repertoire holds hundreds of thousands of distinct CDR3 sequences, approximately 33% seen once, with 15% to 20% in the top ten. There are 13 residues in the CDR3. With 4 bases clipped from V and 8 bases from J, the junction kept 5 bases outside the gene matches. This chain uses TRBV12-3 or TRBV12-4 with TRBJ1-2; 9 nucleotides line up with TRBD1. The sample here was cultured PBMCs, taken from culture after CMV antigen stimulation. The receptor was derived from a human donor in good health (CMV status not recorded). Some clones in this sample may be carry-over from other donors' samples. The CDR3 region is CASSSWTGDGYTF. CDR3 nucleotide sequence: TGTGCCAGCAGTTCCTGGACAGGGGACGGCTACACCTTC.